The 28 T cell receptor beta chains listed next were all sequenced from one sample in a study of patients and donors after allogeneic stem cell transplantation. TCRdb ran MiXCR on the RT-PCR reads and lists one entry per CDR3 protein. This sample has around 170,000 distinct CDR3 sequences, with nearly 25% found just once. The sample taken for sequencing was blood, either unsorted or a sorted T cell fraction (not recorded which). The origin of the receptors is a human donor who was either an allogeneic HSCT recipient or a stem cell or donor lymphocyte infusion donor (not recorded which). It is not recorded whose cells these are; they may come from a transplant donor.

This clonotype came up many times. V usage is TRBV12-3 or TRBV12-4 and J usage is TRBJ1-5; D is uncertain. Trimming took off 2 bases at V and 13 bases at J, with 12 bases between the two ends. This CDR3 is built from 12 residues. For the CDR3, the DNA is TGTGCCAGCAGTTTACGATACGGCCTACAGCATTTT. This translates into CASSLRYGLQHF.

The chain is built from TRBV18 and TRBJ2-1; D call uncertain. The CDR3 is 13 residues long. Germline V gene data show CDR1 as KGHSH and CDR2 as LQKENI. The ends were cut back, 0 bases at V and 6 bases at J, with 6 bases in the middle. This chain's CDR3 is CASSPPSGNEQFF. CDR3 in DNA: TGTGCCAGCTCACCACCGTCTGGCAATGAGCAGTTCTTC.

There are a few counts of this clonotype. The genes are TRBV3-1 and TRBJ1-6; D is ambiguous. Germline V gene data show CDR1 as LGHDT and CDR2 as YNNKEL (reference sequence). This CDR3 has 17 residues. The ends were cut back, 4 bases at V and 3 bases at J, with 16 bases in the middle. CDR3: CASSPGILQFYNSPLHF. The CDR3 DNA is TGTGCCAGCAGCCCGGGGATCCTGCAGTTCTATAATTCACCCCTCCACTTT.

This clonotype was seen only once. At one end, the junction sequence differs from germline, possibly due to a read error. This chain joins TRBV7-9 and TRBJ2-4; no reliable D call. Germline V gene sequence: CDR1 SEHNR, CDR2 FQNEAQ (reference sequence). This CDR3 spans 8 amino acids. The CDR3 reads CASSPADF. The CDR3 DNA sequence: TGTGCCAGCAGTCCGGCGGACTTC.

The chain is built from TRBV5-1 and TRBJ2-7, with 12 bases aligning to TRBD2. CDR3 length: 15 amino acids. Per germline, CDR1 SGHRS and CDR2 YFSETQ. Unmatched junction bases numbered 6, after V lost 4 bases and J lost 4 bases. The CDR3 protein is CASSKRTSGEYEQYF. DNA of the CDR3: TGCGCCAGCAGCAAAAGGACTAGCGGGGAATACGAGCAGTACTTC.

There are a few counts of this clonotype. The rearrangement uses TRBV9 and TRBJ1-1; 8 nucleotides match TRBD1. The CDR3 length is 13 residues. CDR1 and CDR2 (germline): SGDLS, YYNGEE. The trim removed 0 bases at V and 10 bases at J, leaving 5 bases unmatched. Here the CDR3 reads CASSVGFGQGAFF. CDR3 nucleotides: TGTGCCAGCAGCGTAGGTTTTGGACAGGGAGCTTTCTTT.

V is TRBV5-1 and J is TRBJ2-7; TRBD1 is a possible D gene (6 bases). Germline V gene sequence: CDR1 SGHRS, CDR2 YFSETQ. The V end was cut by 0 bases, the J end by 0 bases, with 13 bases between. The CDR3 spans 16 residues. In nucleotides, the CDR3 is TGCGCCAGCAGCTTGGCAGGGCAGGGGTTCTCCTACGAGCAGTACTTC. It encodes CASSLAGQGFSYEQYF.

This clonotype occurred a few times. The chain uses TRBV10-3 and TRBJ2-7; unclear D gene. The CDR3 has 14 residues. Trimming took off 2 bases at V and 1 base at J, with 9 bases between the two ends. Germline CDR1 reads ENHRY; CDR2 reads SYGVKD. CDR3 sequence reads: CAISEAAGSYEQYF. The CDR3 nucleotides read TGTGCCATCAGTGAGGCGGCAGGTTCCTACGAGCAGTACTTC.

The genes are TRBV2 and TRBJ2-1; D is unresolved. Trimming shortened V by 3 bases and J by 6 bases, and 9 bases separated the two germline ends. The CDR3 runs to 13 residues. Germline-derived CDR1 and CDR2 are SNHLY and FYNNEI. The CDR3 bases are TGTGCCAGCAGTGACCCTTCGGTCAATGAGCAGTTCTTC. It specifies CASSDPSVNEQFF. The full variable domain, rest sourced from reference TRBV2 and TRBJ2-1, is EPEVTQTPSHQVTQMGQEVILRCVPISNHLYFYWYRQILGQKVEFLVSFYNNEISEKSEIFDDQFSVERPDGSNFTLKIRSTKLEDSAMYFCASSDPSVNEQFFGPGTRLTVL.

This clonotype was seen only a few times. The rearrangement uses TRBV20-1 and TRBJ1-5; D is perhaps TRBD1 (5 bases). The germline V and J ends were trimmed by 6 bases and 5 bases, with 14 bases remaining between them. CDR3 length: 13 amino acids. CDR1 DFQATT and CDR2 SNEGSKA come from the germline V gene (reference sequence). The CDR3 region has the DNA TGCAGTGCCCTCAGGGATATCGATCAGCCCCAGCATTTT. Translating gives CSALRDIDQPQHF.

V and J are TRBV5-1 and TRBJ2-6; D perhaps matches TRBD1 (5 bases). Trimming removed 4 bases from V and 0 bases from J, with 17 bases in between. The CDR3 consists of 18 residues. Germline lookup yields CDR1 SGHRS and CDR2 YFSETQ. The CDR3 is CASSQRTGHISGANVLTF. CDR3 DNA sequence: TGCGCCAGCAGCCAACGAACCGGACATATCTCTGGGGCCAACGTCCTGACTTTC.

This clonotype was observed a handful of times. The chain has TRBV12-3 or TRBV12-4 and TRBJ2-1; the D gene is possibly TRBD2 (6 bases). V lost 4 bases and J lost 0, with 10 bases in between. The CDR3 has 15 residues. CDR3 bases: TGTGCCAGCAGTTCCCTACTAGCCTCCTACAATGAGCAGTTCTTC. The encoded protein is CASSSLLASYNEQFF.

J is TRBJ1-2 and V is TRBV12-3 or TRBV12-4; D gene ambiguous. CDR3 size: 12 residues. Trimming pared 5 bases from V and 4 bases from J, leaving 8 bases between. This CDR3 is CASSSRTYGYTF. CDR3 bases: TGTGCCAGCAGTAGCCGGACCTATGGCTACACCTTC.

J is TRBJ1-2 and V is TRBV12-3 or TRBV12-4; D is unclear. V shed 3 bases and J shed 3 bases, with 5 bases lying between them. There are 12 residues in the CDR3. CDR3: CASSLMDYGYTF. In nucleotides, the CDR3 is TGTGCCAGCAGTTTGATGGACTATGGCTACACCTTC.

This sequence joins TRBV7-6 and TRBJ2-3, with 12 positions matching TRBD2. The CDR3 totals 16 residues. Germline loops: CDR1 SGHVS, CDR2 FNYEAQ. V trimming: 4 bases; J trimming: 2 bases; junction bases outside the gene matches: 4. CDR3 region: CASSSRTSGVTDTQYF. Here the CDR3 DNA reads TGTGCCAGCAGCTCGAGGACTAGCGGGGTCACAGATACGCAGTATTTT.

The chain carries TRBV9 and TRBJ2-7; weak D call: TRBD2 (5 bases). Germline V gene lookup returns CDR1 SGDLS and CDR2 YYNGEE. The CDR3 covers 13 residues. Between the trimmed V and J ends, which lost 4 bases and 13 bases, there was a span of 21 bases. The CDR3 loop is CASSIDGGVLPYF. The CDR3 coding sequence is TGTGCCAGCAGCATCGACGGAGGCGTCCTACCTTACTTC.

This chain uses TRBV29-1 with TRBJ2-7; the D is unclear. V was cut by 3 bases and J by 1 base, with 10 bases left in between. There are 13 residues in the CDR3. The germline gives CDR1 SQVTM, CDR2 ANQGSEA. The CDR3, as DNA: TGCAGCGTTGATGGGCCGAATTCCTACGAGCAGTACTTC. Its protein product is CSVDGPNSYEQYF.

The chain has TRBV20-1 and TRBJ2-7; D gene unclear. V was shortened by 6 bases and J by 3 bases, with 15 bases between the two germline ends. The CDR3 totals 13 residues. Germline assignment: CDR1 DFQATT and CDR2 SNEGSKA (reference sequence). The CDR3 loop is CSAHIPRSYEQYF. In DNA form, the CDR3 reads TGCAGTGCCCATATACCTCGAAGCTACGAGCAGTACTTC.

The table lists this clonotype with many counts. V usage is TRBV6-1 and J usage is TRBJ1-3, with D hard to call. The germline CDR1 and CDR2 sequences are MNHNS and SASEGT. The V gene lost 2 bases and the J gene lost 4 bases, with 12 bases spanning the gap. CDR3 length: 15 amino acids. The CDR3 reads CASSELPSTGNTIYF. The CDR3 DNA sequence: TGTGCCAGCAGTGAATTACCAAGTACGGGAAACACCATATATTTT.

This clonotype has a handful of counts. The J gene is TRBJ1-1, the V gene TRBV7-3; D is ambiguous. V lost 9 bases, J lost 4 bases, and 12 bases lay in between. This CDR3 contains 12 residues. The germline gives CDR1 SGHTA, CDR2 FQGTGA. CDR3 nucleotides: TGTGCCAGTGGTATAGAGGGCACTGAAGCTTTCTTT. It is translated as CASGIEGTEAFF.

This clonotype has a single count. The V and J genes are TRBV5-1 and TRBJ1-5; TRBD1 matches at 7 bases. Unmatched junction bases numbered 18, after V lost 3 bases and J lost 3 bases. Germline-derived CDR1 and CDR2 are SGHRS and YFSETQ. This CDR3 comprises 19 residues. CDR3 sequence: CASSSRLDRVLFNNQPQHF. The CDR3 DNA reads TGCGCCAGCAGCTCGAGACTAGACAGGGTCCTTTTCAACAATCAGCCCCAGCATTTT.

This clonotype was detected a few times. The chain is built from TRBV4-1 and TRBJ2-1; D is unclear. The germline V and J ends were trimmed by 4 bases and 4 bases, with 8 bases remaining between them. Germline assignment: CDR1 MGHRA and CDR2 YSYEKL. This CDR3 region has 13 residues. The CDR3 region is CASSPRVYNEQFF. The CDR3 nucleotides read TGCGCCAGCAGCCCTAGGGTATACAATGAGCAGTTCTTC.

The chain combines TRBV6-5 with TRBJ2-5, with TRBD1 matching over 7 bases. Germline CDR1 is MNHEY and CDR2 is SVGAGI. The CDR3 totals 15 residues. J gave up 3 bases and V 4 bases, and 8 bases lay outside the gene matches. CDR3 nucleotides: TGTGCCAGCAGTTTCACAGGGGTATACGAAGAGACCCAGTACTTC. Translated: CASSFTGVYEETQYF.

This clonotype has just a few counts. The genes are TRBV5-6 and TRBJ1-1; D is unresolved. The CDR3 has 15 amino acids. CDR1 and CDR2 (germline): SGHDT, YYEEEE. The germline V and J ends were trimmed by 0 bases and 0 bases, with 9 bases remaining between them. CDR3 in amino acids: CASSLGVAMNTEAFF. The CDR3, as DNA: TGTGCCAGCAGCTTGGGAGTGGCTATGAACACTGAAGCTTTCTTT. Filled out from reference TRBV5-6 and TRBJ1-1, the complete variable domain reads DAGVTQSPTHLIKTRGQQVTLRCSPKSGHDTVSWYQQALGQGPQFIFQYYEEEERQRGNFPDRFSGHQFPNYSSELNVNALLLGDSALYLCASSLGVAMNTEAFFGQGTRLTVV.

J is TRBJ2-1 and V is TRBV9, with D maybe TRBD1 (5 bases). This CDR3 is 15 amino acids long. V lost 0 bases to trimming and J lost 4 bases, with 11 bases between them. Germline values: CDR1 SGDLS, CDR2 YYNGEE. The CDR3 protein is CASSVGLGPYNEQFF. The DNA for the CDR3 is TGTGCCAGCAGCGTAGGTCTGGGGCCTTACAATGAGCAGTTCTTC.

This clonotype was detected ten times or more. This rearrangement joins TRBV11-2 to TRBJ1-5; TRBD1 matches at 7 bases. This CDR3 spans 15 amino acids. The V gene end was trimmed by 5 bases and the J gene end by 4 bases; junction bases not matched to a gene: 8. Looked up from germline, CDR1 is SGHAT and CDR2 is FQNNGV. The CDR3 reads CASSPEGAANQPQHF. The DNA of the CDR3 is TGTGCCAGCAGCCCGGAGGGGGCCGCGAATCAGCCCCAGCATTTT.

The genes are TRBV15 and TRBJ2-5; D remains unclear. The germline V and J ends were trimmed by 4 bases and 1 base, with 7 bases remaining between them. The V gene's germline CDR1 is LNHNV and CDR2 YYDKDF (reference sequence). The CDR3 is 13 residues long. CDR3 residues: CATSTPSQETQYF. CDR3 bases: TGTGCCACCAGCACACCTAGCCAAGAGACCCAGTACTTC.

The CDR3 loop reads CASSLGTGRLGNTIYF. The CDR3 DNA reads as TGTGCCAGCAGCTTAGGGACGGGACGGTTAGGAAACACCATATATTTT. The chain has TRBV7-2 and TRBJ1-3; a possible D gene is TRBD1 (5 bases). The germline V gene has CDR1 SGHTA and CDR2 FQGNSA. V lost 1 base and J lost 4, with 14 bases in between. The CDR3 has 16 amino acids.